Below, 32 T cell receptor beta chains from the same sample are listed, as sequenced in a study of T cell responses to AZD1222 COVID-19 vaccine. The data were produced by immunoSEQ multiplex PCR, yet TCRdb's version contains in-frame clones alone and is incomplete. The repertoire holds 95,000 to 110,000 clones, with nearly 90% as singletons. This specimen was peripheral blood, taken 28 days after the second AZD1222 dose. The receptor set was obtained from an adult who received the AZD1222 COVID-19 vaccine.

This clone occurred once. The chain carries TRBV28 and TRBJ1-1, with 8 bases that match TRBD1. CDR1 is MDHEN and CDR2 is SYDVKM in the germline V gene. The J segment lost 4 bases and the V segment lost 3 bases, leaving 4 bases of the junction unmatched. The CDR3 sequence is 14 residues long. The CDR3 reads CASSFQGAGTEAFF. The CDR3 nucleotides read TGTGCCAGCAGTTTTCAGGGGGCGGGCACTGAAGCTTTCTTT.

This clone has only one observation. Written as DNA, the CDR3 is TGTGCCAGCAGCCGCACGCAGGAACAGCCCCAGCATTTT. It specifies CASSRTQEQPQHF. The V and J genes are TRBV12-3 or TRBV12-4 and TRBJ1-5; unclear D gene. The V end was cut by 6 bases, the J end by 7 bases, with 13 bases between. CDR3 length: 13 residues.

This rearrangement joins TRBV29-1 to TRBJ2-1, with a weak D call TRBD2 (6 bases). The germline gives CDR1 SQVTM, CDR2 ANQGSEA. The V gene lost 0 bases and the J gene lost 10 bases, with 13 bases spanning the gap. The CDR3 consists of 13 residues. In DNA form, the CDR3 reads TGCAGCGTTGAAGATCGGAGGGCCAGAGAGCAGTTCTTC. Its translation is CSVEDRRAREQFF.

The chain carries TRBV7-9 and TRBJ1-4; D is ambiguous. The V end was cut by 4 bases, the J end by 0 bases, with 9 bases between. This CDR3 is built from 15 residues. Germline assignment: CDR1 SEHNR and CDR2 FQNEAQ (reference sequence). The CDR3 loop is CASSSRLATNEKLFF. CDR3 coding DNA: TGTGCCAGCAGCTCCCGGTTAGCAACTAATGAAAAACTGTTTTTT.

This clone was counted only a few times. The chain carries TRBV13 and TRBJ2-1; 11 nucleotides line up with TRBD2. There are 15 residues in the CDR3. Trimming at V came to 5 bases and at J to 4 bases, leaving 4 bases not matched to a gene. Germline CDR1 is PRHDT and CDR2 is FYEKMQ (reference sequence). CDR3 amino acids: CASSPTSGGYNEQFF. The DNA of the CDR3 is TGTGCCAGCAGCCCAACTAGCGGGGGATACAATGAGCAGTTCTTC.

This clone has only one observation. The chain carries TRBV24-1 and TRBJ2-3; possible D gene TRBD1, 6 bases. Trimming cost V 7 bases and J 4 bases, with 11 bases left between them. Germline CDR1 and CDR2: KGHDR and SFDVKD. The CDR3 loop spans 13 amino acids. The CDR3 reads CATSPGVPDTQYF. CDR3 in DNA: TGTGCCACCAGCCCAGGGGTCCCAGATACGCAGTATTTT.

This chain connects TRBV6-4 to TRBJ1-5; D possibly corresponds to TRBD1 (5 bases). CDR1 and CDR2 (germline): MRHNA, SNTAGT. The CDR3 spans 15 residues. V gave up 6 bases and J gave up 6 bases, with 18 bases separating them. CDR3 in amino acids: CASSGFMGDSQPQHF. In DNA, the CDR3 is TGTGCCAGCAGCGGATTCATGGGGGATAGTCAGCCCCAGCATTTT.

This clone occurred once. J is TRBJ2-5 and V is TRBV28, with D perhaps TRBD1 (6 bases). The germline V gene encodes CDR1 MDHEN and CDR2 SYDVKM. The V gene lost 2 bases and the J gene lost 1 base, with 14 bases spanning the gap. The CDR3 consists of 16 residues. The CDR3 region has the DNA TGTGCCAGCAGTTTAATGGGGGCGGAGTCCCAAGAGACCCAGTACTTC. Protein product: CASSLMGAESQETQYF.

This clone has a single count. The chain recombines TRBV12-3 or TRBV12-4 with TRBJ2-7, with D unclear. Trimming pared 0 bases from V and 7 bases from J, leaving 10 bases between. This CDR3 is built from 13 residues. CDR3 loop: CASSLAYTWEQYF. In DNA, the CDR3 is TGTGCCAGCAGTTTAGCCTATACGTGGGAGCAGTACTTC.

This chain joins TRBV6-5 and TRBJ2-5; D unclear. V dropped 5 bases and J dropped 2 bases, with 9 bases sitting between them. Per the germline V gene, CDR1 is MNHEY and CDR2 is SVGAGI. This CDR3 comprises 13 residues. CDR3 sequence: CASSPTIQETQYF. The CDR3 nucleotides are TGTGCCAGCAGTCCGACAATTCAAGAGACCCAGTACTTC.

The chain has TRBV6-5 and TRBJ2-7, with TRBD1 as a possible D gene (6 bases). CDR1 and CDR2 from the germline V gene are MNHEY and SVGAGI. Trimming took off 8 bases at V and 3 bases at J, with 14 bases between the two ends. The CDR3 is made up of 13 amino acids. The CDR3 loop is CASGEQGSYEQYF. The CDR3 DNA sequence: TGTGCCAGCGGAGAGCAGGGGAGCTACGAGCAGTACTTC.

This clone has only one observation. The chain uses TRBV5-4 and TRBJ2-1; the D call may be TRBD1 or TRBD2 (5 bases each). Germline-derived CDR1 and CDR2 are SGHNT and YYREEE (reference sequence). V was trimmed by 4 bases and J by 16 bases, leaving 18 bases between them. The CDR3 extends over 12 amino acids. In DNA, the CDR3 is TGTGCCAGCAGCCGGAACTCGGGACCGTACTTCTTC. Residues: CASSRNSGPYFF.

The V and J genes are TRBV7-2 and TRBJ1-2; D is uncertain. CDR1 is SGHTA and CDR2 is FQGNSA in the germline V gene. V was pared by 2 bases and J by 0 bases, with 10 bases between. The CDR3 has 15 residues. This CDR3 is CASSLTWRPNYGYTF. The CDR3 DNA is TGTGCCAGCAGCTTAACCTGGCGGCCTAACTATGGCTACACCTTC.

The gene calls are TRBV6-2 or TRBV6-3 and TRBJ2-1, with 9 bases aligning to TRBD1. Germline V CDR1 and CDR2: MNHEY, SVGEGT. The CDR3 is 15 amino acids. V dropped 5 bases and J dropped 7; count of bases not matched to a gene: 9. The CDR3 is CASSLGTGRQNEQFF. CDR3 DNA: TGTGCCAGCAGTCTCGGGACAGGGAGACAAAATGAGCAGTTCTTC.

This clone was seen once. This chain uses TRBV5-8 with TRBJ1-5; D is undetermined. The CDR3 runs 14 residues. Germline values: CDR1 SGHTS, CDR2 YDEGEE. Trimming shortened V by 0 bases and J by 6 bases, and 10 bases separated the two germline ends. The CDR3 reads CASSLEQALQPQHF. CDR3 coding DNA: TGTGCCAGCAGCTTGGAGCAGGCCCTTCAGCCCCAGCATTTT.

The CDR3 is CATTGMNTEAFF. In DNA form, the CDR3 reads TGTGCCACCACTGGCATGAACACTGAAGCTTTCTTT. The V gene is TRBV28, the J gene TRBJ1-1, with D hard to call. V was trimmed by 10 bases and J by 0 bases, leaving 9 bases between them. The CDR3 covers 12 residues. Germline CDR1 and CDR2: MDHEN and SYDVKM.

This chain uses TRBV11-2 with TRBJ1-2, with 9 bases lining up with TRBD1. This CDR3 has 17 residues. Germline assignment: CDR1 SGHAT and CDR2 FQNNGV. V dropped 6 bases and J dropped 4; count of bases not matched to a gene: 15. The DNA of the CDR3 is TGTGCCAGCAGACTAGTCGGCGGACGGGACAGGGCCTATGGCTACACCTTC. Translated: CASRLVGGRDRAYGYTF.

The V call is TRBV28, the J call TRBJ1-1; D gene ambiguous. Germline V gene sequence: CDR1 MDHEN, CDR2 SYDVKM. The CDR3 runs to 15 residues. V was shortened by 5 bases and J by 5 bases, with 18 bases between the two germline ends. The CDR3 loop reads CASSPLDSLKTEAFF. CDR3 nucleotides: TGTGCCAGCAGTCCACTTGATTCCCTTAAGACTGAAGCTTTCTTT.

The J gene is TRBJ1-2, the V gene TRBV6-4; a weak D match, TRBD1 (6 bases). Germline CDR1 reads MRHNA; CDR2 reads SNTAGT. There are 13 residues in the CDR3. With 2 bases removed from V and 4 bases from J, the gap between germline ends came to 8 bases. The CDR3 DNA follows: TGTGCCAGCAGTGACACGGACAGCTATGGCTACACCTTC. Encoded protein: CASSDTDSYGYTF.

The CDR3 loop is CASSGDRDYGYTF. As DNA, the CDR3 is TGCGCCAGCAGTGGAGACAGGGACTATGGCTACACCTTC. V gene TRBV10-1 combines with J gene TRBJ1-2, with 7 positions matching TRBD1. In germline, CDR1 is WNHNN, CDR2 SYGVQD (reference sequence). Trimming removed 4 bases from V and 3 bases from J; junction bases left unmatched: 2. This CDR3 is 13 amino acids long.

The V gene is TRBV19, the J gene TRBJ2-2; D uncertain. Deletions cut 6 bases from V and 0 bases from J, with 11 bases between. This CDR3 contains 15 residues. Germline V gene sequence: CDR1 LNHDA, CDR2 SQIVND (reference sequence). CDR3 nucleotides: TGTGCCAGTAGACCCTGGACGGCGAACACCGGGGAGCTGTTTTTT. This sequence encodes CASRPWTANTGELFF.

J is TRBJ2-5 and V is TRBV6-5, with TRBD2 matching 8 bases. The junction had 3 bases not matched to a gene; V was cut back by 4 bases and J by 5 bases. The CDR3 totals 13 residues. Germline CDR1 reads MNHEY; CDR2 reads SVGAGI. The CDR3 coding sequence is TGTGCCAGCAGTTTAGCGGGGAGGGAGACCCAGTACTTC. It translates to CASSLAGRETQYF.

This rearrangement joins TRBV7-2 to TRBJ1-5; D is uncertain. There are 15 residues in the CDR3. V lost 0 bases, J lost 4 bases, and 10 bases lay in between. Germline-derived CDR1 and CDR2 are SGHTA and FQGNSA. The CDR3: CASSLAYGLNQPQHF. The CDR3 bases are TGTGCCAGCAGCTTAGCGTATGGGTTGAATCAGCCCCAGCATTTT.

The chain recombines TRBV3-1 (or the pseudogene TRBV3-2) with TRBJ2-7; D is possibly TRBD1 (6 bases). This CDR3 has 13 amino acids. V was clipped by 1 base and J by 5 bases, with 9 bases between them. CDR1 and CDR2 (germline): LGHDT, YNNKEL (reference sequence). Written as DNA, the CDR3 is TGTGCCAGCAGCCAAGTCACAGGGAACGAGCAGTACTTC. It translates to CASSQVTGNEQYF.

The chain is built from TRBV9 and TRBJ1-1; D is possibly TRBD1 (6 bases). V was shortened by 3 bases and J by 5 bases, with 14 bases between the two germline ends. The CDR3 length is 14 residues. CDR1 and CDR2 (germline): SGDLS, YYNGEE. CDR3 coding DNA: TGTGCCAGCAGCGCTCAGGGGAGTGGGACTGAAGCTTTCTTT. Protein: CASSAQGSGTEAFF.

This chain uses TRBV19 with TRBJ2-6; D might be TRBD1 (6 bases). In germline, CDR1 is LNHDA, CDR2 SQIVND (reference sequence). There are 16 residues in the CDR3. Trimming stripped 10 bases from V and 2 bases from J, with 18 bases between. The CDR3 region has the DNA TGTGCCATATCTACCGGGACACTCACTGGGGCCAACGTCCTGACTTTC. This gives the protein CAISTGTLTGANVLTF. Variable domain in full (rest from reference TRBV19 and TRBJ2-6): DGGITQSPKYLFRKEGQNVTLSCEQNLNHDAMYWYRQDPGQGLRLIYYSQIVNDFQKGDIAEGYSVSREKKESFPLTVTSAQKNPTAFYLCAISTGTLTGANVLTFGAGSRLTVL.

The V and J genes are TRBV20-1 and TRBJ1-3, with 7 bases identical to TRBD1. The V gene's germline CDR1 is DFQATT and CDR2 SNEGSKA (reference sequence). This CDR3 region has 16 residues. The V gene end was trimmed by 3 bases and the J gene end by 4 bases; junction bases not matched to a gene: 12. CDR3 region: CSASFIAQGSGNTIYF. The CDR3 DNA sequence: TGCAGTGCTAGTTTTATTGCACAGGGGTCGGGAAACACCATATATTTT.

The chain uses TRBV7-9 and TRBJ1-1; tentative D call: TRBD1 (5 bases). This CDR3 has 15 amino acids. The germline V and J ends were trimmed by 5 bases and 6 bases, with 19 bases remaining between them. Germline CDR1 and CDR2: SEHNR and FQNEAQ (reference sequence). The CDR3 is CASSPHGREDAEAFF. The CDR3 region has the DNA TGTGCCAGCAGCCCCCACGGCAGGGAAGATGCTGAAGCTTTCTTT. Variable domain in full (rest from reference TRBV7-9 and TRBJ1-1): DTGVSQNPRHKITKRGQNVTFRCDPISEHNRLYWYRQTLGQGPEFLTYFQNEAQLEKSRLLSDRFSAERPKGSFSTLEIQRTEQGDSAMYLCASSPHGREDAEAFFGQGTRLTVV.

This clone occurred a few times. This sequence joins TRBV6-2 or TRBV6-3 and TRBJ2-7; D is unresolved. Germline V gene lookup returns CDR1 MNHEY and CDR2 SVGEGT. This CDR3 has 15 amino acids. V was trimmed by 5 bases and J by 1 base, leaving 15 bases between them. The CDR3 loop reads CASSPGWTDSYEQYF. CDR3 nucleotide sequence: TGTGCCAGCAGTCCGGGTTGGACGGATTCCTACGAGCAGTACTTC.

The table lists this clone with a count of one. The chain uses TRBV20-1 and TRBJ1-5; the D gene is possibly TRBD1 (5 bases). This CDR3 comprises 15 residues. Germline V gene sequence: CDR1 DFQATT, CDR2 SNEGSKA (reference sequence). The germline V and J ends were trimmed by 3 bases and 6 bases, with 18 bases remaining between them. The CDR3 here is CSASWPAGLGQPQHF. The CDR3 nucleotides are TGCAGTGCTAGTTGGCCCGCAGGGCTCGGTCAGCCCCAGCATTTT.

V is TRBV6-5 and J is TRBJ2-1; 9 bases map to TRBD1. V was clipped by 6 bases and J by 7 bases; unmatched bases: 7. The CDR3 has 14 amino acids. The germline V gene has CDR1 MNHEY and CDR2 SVGAGI. The CDR3 reads CASRQQGARNEQFF. The CDR3 nucleotides are TGTGCCAGCAGACAACAGGGGGCGCGGAATGAGCAGTTCTTC.

The chain uses TRBV6-5 and TRBJ1-5; D is possibly TRBD1 (5 bases). Per the germline V gene, CDR1 is MNHEY and CDR2 is SVGAGI. The CDR3 totals 13 residues. V was clipped by 5 bases and J by 10 bases, with 15 bases between them. CDR3: CASSPGGGYPQHF. The CDR3 DNA reads TGTGCCAGCAGTCCCGGGGGTGGGTATCCCCAGCATTTT.